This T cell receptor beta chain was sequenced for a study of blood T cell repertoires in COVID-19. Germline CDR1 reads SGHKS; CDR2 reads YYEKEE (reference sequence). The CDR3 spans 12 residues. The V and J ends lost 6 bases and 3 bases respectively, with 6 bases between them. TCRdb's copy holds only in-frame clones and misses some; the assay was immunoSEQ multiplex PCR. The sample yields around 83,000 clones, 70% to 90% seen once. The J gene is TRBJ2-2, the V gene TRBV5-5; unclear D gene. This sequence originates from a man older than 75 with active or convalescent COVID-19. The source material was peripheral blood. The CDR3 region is CASNRDTGELFF. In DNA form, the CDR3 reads TGTGCCAGCAATAGAGACACCGGGGAGCTGTTTTTT. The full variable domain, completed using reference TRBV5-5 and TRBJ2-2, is DAGVTQSPTHLIKTRGQQVTLRCSPISGHKSVSWYQQVLGQGPQFIFQYYEKEERGRGNFPDRFSARQFPNYSSELNVNALLLGDSALYLCASNRDTGELFFGEGSRLTVL.